This entry describes one TCR beta chain. Its specificity is unknown. The sample originates from a study of OX40 agonist ivuxolimab in advanced cancers. Looking at the study overall: All patients had ivuxolimab intravenously every 2 weeks at 0.01 to 10 mg/kg. Three patients, one with hepatocellular carcinoma and two with cutaneous melanoma, responded partially. A diagnosis of hepatocellular carcinoma, melanoma, renal cell or head and neck cancer was present in dose-escalation patients.

This table comes from immunoSEQ multiplex PCR, and its TCRdb copy is limited to in-frame clones, with some not included. Among approximately 45,000 clones, roughly nine tenths were seen once, and the ten largest hold about 48%. The CDR3 has 15 amino acids. Trimming stripped 0 bases from V and 0 bases from J, with 8 bases between. CDR1 is SGHNT and CDR2 is YENEEA in the germline V gene. Points from the study as a whole: Relative to CD4+ cells, CD8+ T cells on average had more expanded clones.

Sequencing was performed on CD4+ or CD8+ T cells sorted from blood, taken in a trial of the OX40 agonist ivuxolimab. The V call is TRBV11-3, the J call TRBJ1-1; possibly TRBD1 for D (6 bases). The TCR was taken from an adult with an advanced solid tumor such as melanoma, head and neck, liver or kidney cancer. CDR3 in DNA: TGTGCCAGCAGCTTAGAGGGGGCCATGAACACTGAAGCTTTCTTT. It translates to CASSLEGAMNTEAFF.